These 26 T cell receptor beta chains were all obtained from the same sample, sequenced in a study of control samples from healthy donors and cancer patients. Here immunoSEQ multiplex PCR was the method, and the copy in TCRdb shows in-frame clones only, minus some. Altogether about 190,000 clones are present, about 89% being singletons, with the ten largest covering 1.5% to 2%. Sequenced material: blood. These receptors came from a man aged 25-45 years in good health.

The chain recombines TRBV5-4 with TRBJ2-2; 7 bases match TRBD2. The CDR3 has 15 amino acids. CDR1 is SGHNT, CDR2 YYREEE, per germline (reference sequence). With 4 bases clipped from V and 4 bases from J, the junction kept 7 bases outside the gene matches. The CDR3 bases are TGTGCCAGCAGCGTCGGGGGGTTAGGCACCGGGGAGCTGTTTTTT. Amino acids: CASSVGGLGTGELFF.

The CDR3 protein is CAWRGSANYGYTF. The CDR3 bases are TGTGCCTGGAGAGGTTCAGCAAACTATGGCTACACCTTC. This chain connects TRBV30 to TRBJ1-2; D is unclear. The CDR3 is 13 amino acids. Trimming pared 3 bases from V and 2 bases from J, leaving 10 bases between. Germline CDR1 is GTSNPN and CDR2 is SVGIG (reference sequence).

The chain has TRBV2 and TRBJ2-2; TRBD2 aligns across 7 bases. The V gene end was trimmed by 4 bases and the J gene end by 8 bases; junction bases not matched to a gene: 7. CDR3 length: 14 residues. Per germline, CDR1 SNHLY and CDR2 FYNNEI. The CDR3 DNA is TGTGCCAGCAGTGTCTGGGGGGGGAGAGGGGAGCTGTTTTTT. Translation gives CASSVWGGRGELFF.

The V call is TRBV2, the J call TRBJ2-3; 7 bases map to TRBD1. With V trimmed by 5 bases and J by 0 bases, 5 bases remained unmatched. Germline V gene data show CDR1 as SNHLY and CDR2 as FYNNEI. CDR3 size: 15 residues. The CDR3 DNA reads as TGTGCCAGCAGTCGACAGGGATTTAGCACAGATACGCAGTATTTT. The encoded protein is CASSRQGFSTDTQYF.

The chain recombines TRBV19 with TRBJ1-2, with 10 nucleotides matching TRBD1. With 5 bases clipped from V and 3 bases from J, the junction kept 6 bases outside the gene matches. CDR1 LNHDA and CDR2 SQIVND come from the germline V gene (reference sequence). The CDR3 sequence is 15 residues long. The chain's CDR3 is CASSARDRGDYGYTF. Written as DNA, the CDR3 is TGTGCCAGTAGTGCCCGGGACAGGGGTGACTATGGCTACACCTTC.

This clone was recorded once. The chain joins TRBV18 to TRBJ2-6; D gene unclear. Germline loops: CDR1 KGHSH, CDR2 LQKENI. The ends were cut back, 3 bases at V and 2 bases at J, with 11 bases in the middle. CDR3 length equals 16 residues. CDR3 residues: CASSPGRTPGANVLTF. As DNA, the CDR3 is TGTGCCAGCTCACCTGGTAGGACCCCTGGGGCCAACGTCCTGACTTTC.

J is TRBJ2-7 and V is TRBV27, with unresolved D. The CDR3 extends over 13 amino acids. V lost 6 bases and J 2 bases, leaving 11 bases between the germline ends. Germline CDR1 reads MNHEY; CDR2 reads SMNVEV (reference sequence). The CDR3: CASRPATPYEQYF. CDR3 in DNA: TGTGCCAGCAGGCCAGCCACCCCCTACGAGCAGTACTTC.

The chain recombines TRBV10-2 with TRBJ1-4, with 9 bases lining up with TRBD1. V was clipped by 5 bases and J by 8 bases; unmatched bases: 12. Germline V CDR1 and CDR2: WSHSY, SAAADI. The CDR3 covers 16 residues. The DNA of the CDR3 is TGCGCCAGCAGTAACGTGGCGACAGGGGGGCGGGAAAAACTGTTTTTT. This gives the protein CASSNVATGGREKLFF.

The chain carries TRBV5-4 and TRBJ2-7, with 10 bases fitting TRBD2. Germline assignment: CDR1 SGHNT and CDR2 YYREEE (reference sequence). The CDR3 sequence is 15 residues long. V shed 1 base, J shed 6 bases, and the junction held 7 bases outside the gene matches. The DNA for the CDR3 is TGTGCCAGCAGCTTGTTTGCTAGCGGGGGAGGCGAGCAGTACTTC. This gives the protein CASSLFASGGGEQYF.

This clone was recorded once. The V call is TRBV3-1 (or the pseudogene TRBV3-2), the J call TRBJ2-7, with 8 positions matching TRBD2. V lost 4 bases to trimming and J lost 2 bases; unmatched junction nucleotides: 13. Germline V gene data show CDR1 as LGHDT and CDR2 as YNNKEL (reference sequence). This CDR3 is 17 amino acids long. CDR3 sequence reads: CASSPQVGGGFTYEQYF. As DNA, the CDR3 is TGTGCCAGCAGCCCTCAGGTGGGCGGGGGGTTCACCTACGAGCAGTACTTC.

CDR3 in amino acids: CASSDPGGNEKLFF. The CDR3 DNA reads TGTGCCAGCAGTGACCCCGGGGGTAATGAAAAACTGTTTTTT. The rearrangement links TRBV25-1 to TRBJ1-4; a weak D match, TRBD1 (5 bases). The CDR3 runs 14 residues. In germline, CDR1 is MGHDK, CDR2 SYGVNS. Trimming shortened V by 3 bases and J by 4 bases, and 9 bases separated the two germline ends.

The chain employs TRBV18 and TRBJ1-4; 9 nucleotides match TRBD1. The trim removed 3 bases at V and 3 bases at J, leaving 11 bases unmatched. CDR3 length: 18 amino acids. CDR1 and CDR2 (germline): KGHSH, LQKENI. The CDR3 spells CASSPVGEGQGPNEKLFF. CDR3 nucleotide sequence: TGTGCCAGCTCACCGGTCGGTGAGGGACAGGGCCCTAATGAAAAACTGTTTTTT.

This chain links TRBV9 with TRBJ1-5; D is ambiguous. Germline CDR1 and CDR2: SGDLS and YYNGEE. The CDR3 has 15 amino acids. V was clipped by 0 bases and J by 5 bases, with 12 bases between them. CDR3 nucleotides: TGTGCCAGCAGCGTAGATGGTTCGGTATATCAGCCCCAGCATTTT. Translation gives CASSVDGSVYQPQHF.

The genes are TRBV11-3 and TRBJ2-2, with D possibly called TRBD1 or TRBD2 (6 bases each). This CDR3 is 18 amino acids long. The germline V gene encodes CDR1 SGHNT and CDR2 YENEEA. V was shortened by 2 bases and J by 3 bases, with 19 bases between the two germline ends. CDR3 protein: CASSLSWDPRGDTGELFF. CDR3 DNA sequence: TGTGCCAGCAGCTTAAGCTGGGACCCGAGGGGGGACACCGGGGAGCTGTTTTTT.

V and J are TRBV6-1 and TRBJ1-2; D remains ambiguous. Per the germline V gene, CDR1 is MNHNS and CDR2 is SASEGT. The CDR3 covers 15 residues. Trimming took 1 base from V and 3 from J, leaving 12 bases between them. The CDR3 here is CASSEEFKVYYGYTF. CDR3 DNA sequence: TGTGCCAGCAGTGAAGAGTTTAAGGTTTACTATGGCTACACCTTC.

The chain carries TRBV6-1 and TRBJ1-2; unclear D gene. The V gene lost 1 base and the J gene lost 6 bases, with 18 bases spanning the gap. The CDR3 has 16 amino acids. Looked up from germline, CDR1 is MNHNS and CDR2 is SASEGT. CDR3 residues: CASSEVWRIAADGYTF. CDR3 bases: TGTGCCAGCAGTGAAGTGTGGCGGATAGCCGCCGATGGCTACACCTTC.

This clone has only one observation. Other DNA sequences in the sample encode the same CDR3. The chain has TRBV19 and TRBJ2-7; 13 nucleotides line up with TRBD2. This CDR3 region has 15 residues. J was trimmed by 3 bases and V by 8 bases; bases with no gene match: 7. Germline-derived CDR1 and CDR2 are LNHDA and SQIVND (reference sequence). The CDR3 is CASGGWTSGGYEQYF. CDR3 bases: TGTGCCAGTGGGGGTTGGACTAGCGGGGGCTACGAGCAGTACTTC.

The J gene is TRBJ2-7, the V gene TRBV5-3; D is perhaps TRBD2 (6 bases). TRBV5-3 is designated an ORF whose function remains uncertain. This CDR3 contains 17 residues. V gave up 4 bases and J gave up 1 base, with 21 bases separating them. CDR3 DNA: TGTGCCAGAAGCGCCCAGCAGGAGGGGCGCAAATCCTACGAGCAGTACTTC. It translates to CARSAQQEGRKSYEQYF.

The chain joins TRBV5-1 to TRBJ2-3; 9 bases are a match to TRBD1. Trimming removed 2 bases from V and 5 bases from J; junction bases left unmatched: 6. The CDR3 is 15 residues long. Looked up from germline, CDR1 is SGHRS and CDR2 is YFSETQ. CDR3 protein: CASSFRGTGKDTQYF. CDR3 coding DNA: TGCGCCAGCAGCTTTAGGGGGACAGGGAAAGATACGCAGTATTTT.

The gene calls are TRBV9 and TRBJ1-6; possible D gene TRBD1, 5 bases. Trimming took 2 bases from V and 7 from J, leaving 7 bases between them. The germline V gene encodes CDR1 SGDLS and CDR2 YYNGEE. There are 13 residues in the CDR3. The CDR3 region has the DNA TGTGCCAGCAGCGTTACAGGAAATTCACCCCTCCACTTT. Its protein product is CASSVTGNSPLHF.

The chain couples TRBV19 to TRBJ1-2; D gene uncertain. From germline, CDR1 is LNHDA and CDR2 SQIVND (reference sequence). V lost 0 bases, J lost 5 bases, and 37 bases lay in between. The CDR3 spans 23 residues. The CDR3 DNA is TGTGCCAGTAGTATAGATCCCCCGCGGGCTTTCTCCTCTAAGGCTCTAGACTCATATGGCTACACCTTC. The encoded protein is CASSIDPPRAFSSKALDSYGYTF.

CDR3 residues: CASSKGDYEQYF. CDR3 coding DNA: TGTGCCAGTAGTAAAGGGGACTACGAGCAGTACTTC. The V gene is TRBV19, the J gene TRBJ2-7; maybe TRBD1 (5 bases). Germline CDR1 reads LNHDA; CDR2 reads SQIVND (reference sequence). The CDR3 is 12 residues long. Trimming pared 4 bases from V and 3 bases from J, leaving 7 bases between.

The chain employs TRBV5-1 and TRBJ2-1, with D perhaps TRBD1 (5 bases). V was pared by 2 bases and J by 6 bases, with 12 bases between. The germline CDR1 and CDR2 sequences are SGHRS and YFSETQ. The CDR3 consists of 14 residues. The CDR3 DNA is TGCGCCAGCAGCTTTGGGGCCGCACGCAATGAGCAGTTCTTC. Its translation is CASSFGAARNEQFF.

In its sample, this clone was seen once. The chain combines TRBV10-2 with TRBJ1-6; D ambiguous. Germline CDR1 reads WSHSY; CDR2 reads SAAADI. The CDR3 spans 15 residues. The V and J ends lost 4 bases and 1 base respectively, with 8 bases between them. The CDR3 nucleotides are TGCGCCAGCAGTGTAGTTGGGTCCTATAATTCACCCCTCCACTTT. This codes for CASSVVGSYNSPLHF.

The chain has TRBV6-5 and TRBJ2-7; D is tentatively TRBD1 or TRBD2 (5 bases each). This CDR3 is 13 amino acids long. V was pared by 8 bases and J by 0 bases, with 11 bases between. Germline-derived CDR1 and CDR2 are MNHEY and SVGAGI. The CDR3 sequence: CASRRDGSYEQYF. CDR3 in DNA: TGTGCCAGCCGACGGGACGGCTCCTACGAGCAGTACTTC.

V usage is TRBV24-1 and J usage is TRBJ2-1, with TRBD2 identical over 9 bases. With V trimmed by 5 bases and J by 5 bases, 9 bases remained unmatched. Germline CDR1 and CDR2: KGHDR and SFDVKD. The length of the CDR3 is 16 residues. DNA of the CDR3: TGTGCCACCAGTGGTCCCCTACTAGCGGGCAACAATGAGCAGTTCTTC. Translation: CATSGPLLAGNNEQFF.